Below are 23 T cell receptor beta chains sequenced from a single sample in a study of blood T cells in healthy people across ages. Primed by a sample-barcoded 5' primer and a J-beta primer mix, a second PCR proceeded for 7 to 11 cycles. A single record per CDR3 protein comes from TCRdb applying MiXCR to the 5' RACE reads. The table lists approximately 800,000 distinct CDR3 sequences, around 25% of them singletons. The sample was also reused in another study, on T cells of mothers and their children.

The sequenced sample was blood. The source of these receptors is a boy aged 10-17 years in good health.

This clonotype occurred a few times. The V and J genes are TRBV10-3 and TRBJ1-5, with TRBD1 matching 8 bases. J was trimmed by 1 base and V by 11 bases; bases with no gene match: 7. Per germline, CDR1 ENHRY and CDR2 SYGVKD. The CDR3 is 14 amino acids. CDR3 region: CASDRAGSNQPQHF. CDR3 bases: TGTGCCTCGGACAGGGCGGGGAGCAATCAGCCCCAGCATTTT.

This chain joins TRBV28 and TRBJ2-7; D call uncertain. V was clipped by 5 bases and J by 4 bases, with 12 bases between them. Germline V gives CDR1 MDHEN, CDR2 SYDVKM. The CDR3 spans 13 residues. The CDR3 nucleotides are TGTGCCAGCAGTCCCCCCCCTCAGTACGAGCAGTACTTC. Amino acid sequence: CASSPPPQYEQYF. The full variable domain, completed using reference TRBV28 and TRBJ2-7, is DVKVTQSSRYLVKRTGEKVFLECVQDMDHENMFWYRQDPGLGLRLIYFSYDVKMKEKGDIPEGYSVSREKKERFSLILESASTNQTSMYLCASSPPPQYEQYFGPGTRLTVT.

The rearrangement uses TRBV30 and TRBJ1-1; D not certain. Looked up from germline, CDR1 is GTSNPN and CDR2 is SVGIG (reference sequence). This CDR3 spans 12 amino acids. Trimming removed 2 bases from V and 7 bases from J, with 11 bases in between. The CDR3 protein is CAWSRSSYEAFF. The CDR3 DNA reads TGTGCCTGGAGTAGAAGCAGTTATGAAGCTTTCTTT.

This clonotype was recorded a few times. The gene calls are TRBV10-3 and TRBJ2-1; the match to TRBD2 covers 7 bases. CDR3 length equals 15 residues. The germline CDR1 and CDR2 sequences are ENHRY and SYGVKD. Unmatched junction bases numbered 7, after V lost 8 bases and J lost 0 bases. The DNA of the CDR3 is TGTGCCATCGGGGGAGGGCCGAACTCCTACAATGAGCAGTTCTTC. This encodes CAIGGGPNSYNEQFF.

This clonotype was observed a few times. J is TRBJ2-2 and V is TRBV9; D might be TRBD1 (6 bases). This CDR3 spans 15 amino acids. The V and J ends lost 3 bases and 4 bases respectively, with 13 bases between them. Germline V gene lookup returns CDR1 SGDLS and CDR2 YYNGEE. The CDR3 coding sequence is TGTGCCAGCAGCGCCACAGACAGGATCACCGGGGAGCTGTTTTTT. Its protein is CASSATDRITGELFF.

This clonotype was seen a handful of times. The chain uses TRBV30 and TRBJ2-4; possibly TRBD2 for D (5 bases). The CDR3 is 13 amino acids. From germline, CDR1 is GTSNPN and CDR2 SVGIG (reference sequence). The V and J ends lost 5 bases and 1 base respectively, with 9 bases between them. This CDR3 reads CAWEGSAKNIQYF. In nucleotides, the CDR3 is TGTGCCTGGGAGGGTAGTGCCAAAAACATTCAGTACTTC.

The rearrangement joins TRBV29-1 to TRBJ2-1; TRBD2 matches at 10 bases. This CDR3 is 14 amino acids long. The V gene's germline CDR1 is SQVTM and CDR2 ANQGSEA. J was trimmed by 2 bases and V by 7 bases; bases with no gene match: 5. The CDR3 loop reads CSAGLAAAYNEQFF. DNA for the CDR3: TGCAGCGCCGGACTAGCGGCGGCCTACAATGAGCAGTTCTTC.

This sequence joins TRBV18 and TRBJ2-1, with D possibly being TRBD1 (6 bases). The V end lost 2 bases, the J end lost 5 bases, and 16 bases lay between the germline ends. The CDR3 spans 16 residues. Germline V gene data show CDR1 as KGHSH and CDR2 as LQKENI. The CDR3 DNA reads as TGTGCCAGCTCACCAAGGTCACAGGGACGGGACAATGAGCAGTTCTTC. Encoded protein: CASSPRSQGRDNEQFF. Looking up the rest from reference TRBV18 and TRBJ2-1 gives the full variable domain: NAGVMQNPRHLVRRRGQEARLRCSPMKGHSHVYWYRQLPEEGLKFMVYLQKENIIDESGMPKERFSAEFPKEGPSILRIQQVVRGDSAAYFCASSPRSQGRDNEQFFGPGTRLTVL.

The genes are TRBV20-1 and TRBJ2-5, with 7 bases fitting TRBD1. The junction had 6 bases not matched to a gene; V was cut back by 3 bases and J by 5 bases. The CDR3 totals 13 residues. CDR1 is DFQATT, CDR2 SNEGSKA, per germline (reference sequence). This CDR3 reads CSASARDSETQYF. CDR3 coding DNA: TGCAGTGCTAGTGCCCGGGACAGCGAGACCCAGTACTTC.

This chain joins TRBV29-1 and TRBJ2-5; 11 bases match TRBD2. Matching the DNA end better, TRBJ2-1 makes the J call doubtful. Germline V gene sequence: CDR1 SQVTM, CDR2 ANQGSEA. The CDR3 covers 11 residues. This chain's CDR3 is CSVTSGDEQFF. The CDR3 DNA is TGCAGCGTGACTAGCGGGGATGAGCAGTTCTTC.

This CDR3 reads CSVRQGTTEAFF. Written as DNA, the CDR3 is TGCAGCGTTCGACAGGGGACCACTGAAGCTTTCTTT. The chain employs TRBV29-1 and TRBJ1-1; 8 nucleotides line up with TRBD1. CDR1 is SQVTM, CDR2 ANQGSEA, per germline. J gave up 4 bases and V 5 bases, and 3 bases lay outside the gene matches. The CDR3 runs to 12 residues.

This clonotype was observed a handful of times. This chain connects TRBV12-3 or TRBV12-4 to TRBJ2-1, with unresolved D. V lost 2 bases, J lost 2 bases, and 13 bases lay in between. This CDR3 spans 16 amino acids. The CDR3 DNA follows: TGTGCCAGCAGTTTACTCAGCAGGTCAACCTACAATGAGCAGTTCTTC. It yields the protein CASSLLSRSTYNEQFF.

This chain joins TRBV6-1 and TRBJ2-7; D not resolved. The tail of the sequence fits TRBJ2-1 better, so the J call may be wrong. The CDR3 contains 16 residues. In germline, CDR1 is MNHNS, CDR2 SASEGT. The CDR3 is CASRDQWVPKRNEQFF. The DNA of the CDR3 is TGTGCCAGCAGGGACCAGTGGGTTCCCAAAAGAAATGAGCAGTTCTTC.

To note about this clonotype: One end of the junction does not line up with germline, which may come from a read error. V is TRBV10-3 and J is TRBJ1-2; D possibly corresponds to TRBD1 (6 bases). Germline CDR1 ENHRY, CDR2 SYGVKD. The length of the CDR3 is 15 residues. CDR3 bases: TGTGCCATCAGTGAGCCCACAGGGAGCGCTTATGGCTACCCCTTC. Translated: CAISEPTGSAYGYPF.

This clonotype was detected a few times. The rearrangement joins TRBV18 to TRBJ1-2; 9 nucleotides line up with TRBD1. V was pared by 6 bases and J by 4 bases, with 12 bases of the junction left unmatched. The CDR3 spans 16 residues. Per germline, CDR1 KGHSH and CDR2 LQKENI. CDR3 residues: CASSRDRDFRAYGYTF. DNA for the CDR3: TGTGCCAGCTCCCGGGACAGGGATTTCCGAGCCTATGGCTACACCTTC.

This clonotype has a handful of counts. The gene calls are TRBV29-1 and TRBJ2-5, with D uncertain. With the DNA end fitting TRBJ2-7 better, the J assignment may be wrong. The V gene's germline CDR1 is SQVTM and CDR2 ANQGSEA. CDR3 length: 12 amino acids. The CDR3 is CSVEQYGYEQYF. In nucleotides, the CDR3 is TGCAGCGTTGAGCAGTATGGCTACGAGCAGTACTTC.

In its sample, this clonotype was seen a few times. This sequence joins TRBV3-1 and TRBJ2-5; D not certain. The germline CDR1 and CDR2 sequences are LGHDT and YNNKEL (reference sequence). The CDR3 contains 14 residues. Between the trimmed V and J ends, which lost 0 bases and 6 bases, there was a span of 11 bases. The CDR3 protein is CASSQDLGVKTQYF. The CDR3 region has the DNA TGTGCCAGCAGCCAAGACCTTGGCGTTAAGACCCAGTACTTC.

The chain couples TRBV20-1 to TRBJ2-5; tentative D call: TRBD2 (5 bases). CDR1 is DFQATT and CDR2 is SNEGSKA in the germline V gene (reference sequence). The CDR3 totals 15 residues. Trimming took 0 bases from V and 4 from J, leaving 15 bases between them. In DNA form, the CDR3 reads TGCAGTGCTAGAGATTCGCAGCGCGGAGGAGAGACCCAGTACTTC. Amino acids: CSARDSQRGGETQYF.

The chain has TRBV7-9 and TRBJ2-1, with D possibly matching TRBD2 (6 bases). Germline loops: CDR1 SEHNR, CDR2 FQNEAQ (reference sequence). V dropped 5 bases and J dropped 5 bases, with 13 bases sitting between them. This CDR3 is 14 amino acids long. The DNA of the CDR3 is TGTGCCAGCAGCGATCAGGGACTTAACAATGAGCAGTTCTTC. This sequence encodes CASSDQGLNNEQFF.

The chain carries TRBV4-2 and TRBJ2-3; D is undetermined. The CDR3 is made up of 13 amino acids. Trimming took 0 bases from V and 4 from J, leaving 5 bases between them. Per germline, CDR1 LGHNA and CDR2 YNFKEQ. CDR3 DNA: TGTGCCAGCAGCCAAGATGGGGCAGATACGCAGTATTTT. Translating it yields CASSQDGADTQYF.

This clonotype came up a few times. This chain joins TRBV10-3 and TRBJ2-6; 10 bases fit TRBD2. V was pared by 5 bases and J by 2 bases, with 0 bases of the junction left unmatched. This CDR3 has 15 residues. CDR1 and CDR2 from the germline V gene are ENHRY and SYGVKD. The CDR3 loop reads CAISSGGAGANVLTF. DNA for the CDR3: TGTGCCATCAGTAGCGGGGGGGCTGGGGCCAACGTCCTGACTTTC.

The sample holds a few counts of this clonotype. The chain joins TRBV5-1 to TRBJ2-3, with D perhaps TRBD2 (6 bases). CDR3 length: 12 amino acids. Germline V lookup: CDR1 SGHRS, CDR2 YFSETQ. Trimming stripped 6 bases from V and 6 bases from J, with 11 bases between. The CDR3 coding sequence is TGCGCCAGCACCCGGGACTTTGATACGCAGTATTTT. This encodes CASTRDFDTQYF.

The J gene is TRBJ2-4, the V gene TRBV15; D unresolved. The V and J ends lost 1 base and 5 bases respectively, with 18 bases between them. This CDR3 region has 17 residues. Germline V lookup: CDR1 LNHNV, CDR2 YYDKDF (reference sequence). Here the CDR3 reads CATSRAGSQNPQNIQYF. The CDR3 DNA sequence: TGTGCCACCAGCAGAGCCGGTTCCCAAAACCCCCAAAACATTCAGTACTTC.